This T cell receptor (beta chain) comes out of a study of T cell clonality in common variable immunodeficiency. The CDR3 totals 14 residues. Per the germline V gene, CDR1 is KGHSH and CDR2 is LQKENI. About this clone: The read stops 3 residues short of the end of the CDR3; the missing end is completed from the germline J gene.

Produced via immunoSEQ multiplex PCR; TCRdb's table is partial and in-frame only. The specimen has around 47,000 clones, none found just once. Sequencing was done on a sample of peripheral blood mononuclear cells. The TCR sequence derives from a person aged 18 to 75 in good health. V is TRBV18 and J is TRBJ1-2, with 7 bases fitting TRBD1. CDR3 region: CASSPQEGASDYTF. The sequenced CDR3 bases are TGTGCCAGCTCACCCCAGGAGGGGGCGAGCGAC. Using reference TRBV18 and TRBJ1-2 for the parts outside the CDR3, the full variable domain is NAGVMQNPRHLVRRRGQEARLRCSPMKGHSHVYWYRQLPEEGLKFMVYLQKENIIDESGMPKERFSAEFPKEGPSILRIQQVVRGDSAAYFCASSPQEGASDYTFGSGTRLTVV.